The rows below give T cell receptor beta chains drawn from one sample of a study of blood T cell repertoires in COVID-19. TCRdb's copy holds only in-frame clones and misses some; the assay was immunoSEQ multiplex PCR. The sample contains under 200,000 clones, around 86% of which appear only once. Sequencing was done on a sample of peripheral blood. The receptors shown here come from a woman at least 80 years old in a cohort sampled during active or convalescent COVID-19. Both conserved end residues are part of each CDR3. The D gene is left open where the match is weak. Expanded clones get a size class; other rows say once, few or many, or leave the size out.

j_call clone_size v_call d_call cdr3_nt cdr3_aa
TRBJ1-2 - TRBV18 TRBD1 TGTGCCAGCTCACTCCAGGGGGACTATGGCTACACCTTC CASSLQGDYGYTF
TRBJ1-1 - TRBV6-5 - TGTGCCAGCACCGAGGGCAATCTGAACACTGAAGCTTTCTTT CASTEGNLNTEAFF
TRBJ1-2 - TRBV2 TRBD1 TGTGCCAGCAGTCTCGGACAGGGTGCCTATGGCTACACCTTC CASSLGQGAYGYTF
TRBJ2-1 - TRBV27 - TGTGCCAGCAGTTTATTAGGGGTCCCCAATGAGCAGTTCTTC CASSLLGVPNEQFF
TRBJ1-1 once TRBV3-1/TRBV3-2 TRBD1 TGTGCCAGCACCCGACAGGGCCCCAACACTGAAGCTTTCTTT CASTRQGPNTEAFF
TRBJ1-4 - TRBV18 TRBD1 TGTGCCAGCTCCCGCGGACAGGGCGCAACTAATGAAAAACTGTTTTTT CASSRGQGATNEKLFF
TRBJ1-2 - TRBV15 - TGTGCCACCAGCAGAGGGGGGGATCGGTACTACACCTTC CATSRGGDRYYTF
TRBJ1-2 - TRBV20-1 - TGCAGTGCTAGTTACAGGAACTATGGCTACACCTTC CSASYRNYGYTF
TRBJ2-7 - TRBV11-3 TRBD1 TGTGCCAGCAGCCCCGGGACAGGGGTCCCCTACGAGCAGTACTTC CASSPGTGVPYEQYF
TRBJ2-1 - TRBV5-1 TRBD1 TGCGCCAGCAGCTACACCGGGACAGGGGTCAATGAGCAGTTCTTC CASSYTGTGVNEQFF
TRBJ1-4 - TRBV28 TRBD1 TGTGCCAGCAGTTTGGAGGGGGCGAATGAAAAACTGTTTTTT CASSLEGANEKLFF
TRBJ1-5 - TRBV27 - TGTGCCAGCAGTTTTTACCCGGGGGTCAATCAGCCCCAGCATTTT CASSFYPGVNQPQHF
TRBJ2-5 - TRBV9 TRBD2 TGTGCCAGCAGCGTAGCTGGGAGGGGAGACCAAGAGACCCAGTACTTC CASSVAGRGDQETQYF
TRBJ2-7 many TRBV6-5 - TGTGCCAGCAGTTACTCGGCCGGGAGCTCCTACGAGCAGTACTTC CASSYSAGSSYEQYF
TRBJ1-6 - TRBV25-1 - TGTGCCAGCAGTGACTCTGACAGGAGCTCCTATAATTCACCCCTCCACTTT CASSDSDRSSYNSPLHF
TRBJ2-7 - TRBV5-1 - TGCGCCAGCCACTCGGGGGTTCCCGGCGAGCAGTACTTC CASHSGVPGEQYF
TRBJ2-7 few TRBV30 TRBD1 TGTGCCTGGAGAAAGAGGCAGACAGGGGACTCCTACGAGCAGTACTTC CAWRKRQTGDSYEQYF
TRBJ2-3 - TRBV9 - TGCCGAGTAGCGTGTCCCCCAGATACGCAGTATTTT CRVACPPDTQYF
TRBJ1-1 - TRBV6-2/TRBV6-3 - TGTGCCAGCAGTTACTCGGGACACGGGAAAGCTTTCTTT CASSYSGHGKAFF
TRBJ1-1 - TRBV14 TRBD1 TGTGCCAGCAGCCTCAGGGGGCAGGCCACTGAAGCTTTCTTT CASSLRGQATEAFF
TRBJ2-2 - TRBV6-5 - TGTGCCAGCAGTTACTCGGGGGAGGCCGGGGAGCTGTTTTTT CASSYSGEAGELFF
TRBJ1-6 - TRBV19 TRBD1 TGTGCCAGTAGTCATCGACAGGGTAGCTTCAGTAATTCACCCCTCCACTTT CASSHRQGSFSNSPLHF
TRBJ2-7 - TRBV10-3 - TGTGCCATCAGTGTTTCCGGGGGCTACGAGCAGTACTTC CAISVSGGYEQYF
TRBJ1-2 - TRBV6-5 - TGTGCCAGCGGACCCGGGACACTTGAGAGCTATGGCTACACCTTC CASGPGTLESYGYTF
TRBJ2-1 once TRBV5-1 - TGCGCCAGCAGCTTGGAGGCACTAGTAGATGAGCAGTTCTTC CASSLEALVDEQFF